What follows are 31 T cell receptor beta chains derived from one specimen sequenced in a study of OX40 agonist ivuxolimab in advanced cancers. Assay used: immunoSEQ multiplex PCR; TCRdb lists only in-frame clones, some missing. The data show about 69,000 clones, with approximately 80% seen just once and around 2.3% held by the top ten. Sequencing was performed on CD4+ or CD8+ T cells sorted from blood, taken in a trial of the OX40 agonist ivuxolimab. Receptor source: an adult with an advanced solid tumor such as melanoma, head and neck, liver or kidney cancer.

A note on this clone: A read error may account for a junction end that differs from germline. The chain carries TRBV14 and TRBJ1-1, with a weak D call TRBD1 (6 bases). The CDR3 spans 14 residues. The germline V gene encodes CDR1 SGHDN and CDR2 FVKESK. The CDR3 nucleotides read TGTGTCAGCAGCCAAGCCAGGGGTGGGACTGAAGCTTTCTTT. This encodes CVSSQARGGTEAFF. Looking up the rest from reference TRBV14 and TRBJ1-1 gives the full variable domain: EAGVTQFPSHSVIEKGQTVTLRCDPISGHDNLYWYRRVMGKEIKFLLHFVKESKQDESGMPNNRFLAERTGGTYSTLKVQPAELEDSGVYFCVSSQARGGTEAFFGQGTRLTVV.

This rearrangement joins TRBV29-1 to TRBJ2-2, with a weak D call TRBD1 (5 bases). Per the germline V gene, CDR1 is SQVTM and CDR2 is ANQGSEA. The CDR3 is 15 residues long. Trimming took off 5 bases at V and 5 bases at J, with 18 bases between the two ends. The CDR3 DNA reads as TGCAGCGTTCCTCCTCGTGCAGGGCATACCGGGGAGCTGTTTTTT. Its translation is CSVPPRAGHTGELFF.

This clone was counted between two and nine times. This chain links TRBV6-6 with TRBJ2-5; possible D gene TRBD2, 5 bases. There are 13 residues in the CDR3. V gave up 6 bases and J gave up 2 bases, with 10 bases separating them. Germline V gene sequence: CDR1 MNHNY, CDR2 SVGAGI (reference sequence). CDR3 loop: CASRYSEQETQYF. The CDR3 region has the DNA TGTGCCAGCAGATATAGCGAGCAAGAGACCCAGTACTTC.

The chain combines TRBV5-6 with TRBJ2-6; D is undetermined. V lost 0 bases to trimming and J lost 0 bases, with 4 bases between them. Germline V gene sequence: CDR1 SGHDT, CDR2 YYEEEE. CDR3 size: 15 residues. The CDR3 bases are TGTGCCAGCAGCTTGGGGAGCTCTGGGGCCAACGTCCTGACTTTC. Residues: CASSLGSSGANVLTF.

The chain combines TRBV5-1 with TRBJ2-5, with TRBD1 matching over 8 bases. The J segment lost 2 bases and the V segment lost 4 bases, leaving 4 bases of the junction unmatched. In germline, CDR1 is SGHRS, CDR2 YFSETQ. CDR3 size: 14 residues. CDR3 loop: CASSPGQAQETQYF. The CDR3 coding sequence is TGCGCCAGCAGCCCGGGACAGGCACAAGAGACCCAGTACTTC.

This sequence joins TRBV28 and TRBJ2-7; 9 bases align to TRBD2. Germline CDR1 and CDR2: MDHEN and SYDVKM. Losses at the gene ends were 5 bases for V and 3 bases for J; bases not matched to a gene: 8. The CDR3 is 15 amino acids. The CDR3 nucleotides are TGTGCCAGCAGTCTGACGACTAGCGGAAACTACGAGCAGTACTTC. Its translation is CASSLTTSGNYEQYF.

The chain links TRBV7-2 to TRBJ1-3; D not certain. The CDR3 is 15 residues long. The germline V gene has CDR1 SGHTA and CDR2 FQGNSA. V was shortened by 1 base and J by 0 bases, with 7 bases between the two germline ends. Here the CDR3 reads CASSLVGVSGNTIYF. The CDR3 bases are TGTGCCAGCAGCTTAGTAGGCGTCTCTGGAAACACCATATATTTT.

The chain joins TRBV12-5 to TRBJ1-2; perhaps TRBD1 as D (5 bases). Germline CDR1 is LGHNT and CDR2 is FRNRAP. This CDR3 region has 11 residues. V was trimmed by 6 bases and J by 5 bases, leaving 7 bases between them. CDR3 sequence: CASGKGYGYTF. The CDR3 DNA follows: TGTGCTAGTGGAAAGGGGTATGGCTACACCTTC.

The V call is TRBV5-1, the J call TRBJ1-2; perhaps TRBD1 as D (5 bases). Looked up from germline, CDR1 is SGHRS and CDR2 is YFSETQ. The CDR3 contains 14 residues. Trimming took off 4 bases at V and 4 bases at J, with 14 bases between the two ends. The DNA for the CDR3 is TGCGCCAGCAGCCCGGAAGGGGCCACCTATGGCTACACCTTC. Amino acid sequence: CASSPEGATYGYTF. Using reference TRBV5-1 and TRBJ1-2 for the parts outside the CDR3, the full variable domain is KAGVTQTPRYLIKTRGQQVTLSCSPISGHRSVSWYQQTPGQGLQFLFEYFSETQRNKGNFPGRFSGRQFSNSRSEMNVSTLELGDSALYLCASSPEGATYGYTFGSGTRLTVV.

The gene calls are TRBV15 and TRBJ2-3; D gene unclear. The CDR3 extends over 16 amino acids. V was pared by 0 bases and J by 2 bases, with 12 bases between. CDR1 is LNHNV, CDR2 YYDKDF, per germline (reference sequence). The CDR3 DNA reads as TGTGCCACCAGCAGAGATGGGCAGACACCCACAGATACGCAGTATTTT. Translating gives CATSRDGQTPTDTQYF.

This clone was counted once. The chain is built from TRBV5-8 and TRBJ2-6, with D perhaps matching TRBD2 (6 bases). Trimming took 7 bases from V and 2 from J, leaving 16 bases between them. This CDR3 is built from 16 residues. Germline V gives CDR1 SGHTS, CDR2 YDEGEE. CDR3 in DNA: TGTGCCAGCTGGATCCAGGGAGGTACTGGGGCCAACGTCCTGACTTTC. This gives the protein CASWIQGGTGANVLTF.

The genes are TRBV13 and TRBJ2-5; tentatively, D is TRBD1 (6 bases). This CDR3 has 13 amino acids. The V gene lost 4 bases and the J gene lost 5 bases, with 11 bases spanning the gap. CDR1 and CDR2 (germline): PRHDT, FYEKMQ (reference sequence). This CDR3 is CASSSRGRETQYF. The CDR3 nucleotides are TGTGCCAGCAGCTCCAGGGGACGGGAGACCCAGTACTTC.

V usage is TRBV6-5 and J usage is TRBJ1-4, with TRBD1 matching over 7 bases. The CDR3 is 15 residues long. The germline CDR1 and CDR2 sequences are MNHEY and SVGAGI. Unmatched junction bases numbered 3, after V lost 2 bases and J lost 3 bases. In DNA, the CDR3 is TGTGCCAGCAGTTACACAACAGGGGCTAATGAAAAACTGTTTTTT. Protein product: CASSYTTGANEKLFF.

This chain uses TRBV19 with TRBJ2-7; 8 bases are a match to TRBD1. The CDR3 has 15 amino acids. Germline CDR1 is LNHDA and CDR2 is SQIVND (reference sequence). J gave up 3 bases and V 5 bases, and 9 bases lay outside the gene matches. The CDR3 is CASSSTQGALYEQYF. CDR3 DNA sequence: TGTGCCAGTAGTTCCACCCAGGGGGCCCTCTACGAGCAGTACTTC.

This clone was counted a few times. The chain has TRBV21-1 and TRBJ1-1; TRBD1, the table's D call, lacks a check against the DNA. TRBV21-1 is flagged as a pseudogene. The CDR3 has 8 residues. This chain's CDR3 is CASIGAFF. The CDR3 bases are TGTGCCAGCATTGGCGCTTTCTTT.

The V gene is TRBV18, the J gene TRBJ1-6, with D possibly TRBD1 on 6 matching bases. This CDR3 is built from 15 residues. V lost 0 bases and J 10 bases, leaving 13 bases between the germline ends. Germline values: CDR1 KGHSH, CDR2 LQKENI. CDR3 sequence reads: CASSPPGQRESPLHF. The CDR3, as DNA: TGTGCCAGCTCACCACCCGGACAGAGAGAATCACCCCTCCACTTT.

The chain combines TRBV14 with TRBJ2-7; 10 positions match TRBD1. With V trimmed by 4 bases and J by 2 bases, 2 bases remained unmatched. Per the germline V gene, CDR1 is SGHDN and CDR2 is FVKESK. There are 14 residues in the CDR3. This CDR3 is CASSPDRGAYEQYF. The DNA of the CDR3 is TGTGCCAGCAGCCCGGACAGGGGGGCCTACGAGCAGTACTTC.

The V and J genes are TRBV4-2 and TRBJ2-7; weak D call: TRBD2 (5 bases). Trimming removed 0 bases from V and 5 bases from J, with 17 bases in between. The length of the CDR3 is 16 residues. Germline V gene data show CDR1 as LGHNA and CDR2 as YNFKEQ. The CDR3 coding sequence is TGTGCCAGCAGCCAAGATTGGAGAGGGAGCCCCCACGAGCAGTACTTC. Translating it yields CASSQDWRGSPHEQYF.

This sequence joins TRBV5-1 and TRBJ2-7; D could derive from TRBD1 or TRBD2 (7 bases each). Germline V gives CDR1 SGHRS, CDR2 YFSETQ. There are 14 residues in the CDR3. V was cut by 3 bases and J by 2 bases, with 12 bases left in between. The CDR3 spells CASSSAGGAYEQYF. DNA for the CDR3: TGCGCCAGCAGCTCAGCAGGGGGGGCCTACGAGCAGTACTTC.

The CDR3 is CASSFPGQYNSPLHF. Written as DNA, the CDR3 is TGTGCCAGCAGTTTTCCGGGACAGTATAATTCACCCCTCCACTTT. The chain employs TRBV28 and TRBJ1-6, with TRBD1 matching over 7 bases. V shed 3 bases, J shed 4 bases, and the junction held 3 bases outside the gene matches. The CDR3 is 15 amino acids. Germline V gene sequence: CDR1 MDHEN, CDR2 SYDVKM.

In this sample, this clone turned up a few times. The same CDR3 also results from other DNA sequences found in this sample. The chain has TRBV9 and TRBJ1-1; D is unclear. There are 13 residues in the CDR3. V lost 0 bases and J 1 base, leaving 4 bases between the germline ends. In germline, CDR1 is SGDLS, CDR2 YYNGEE. In nucleotides, the CDR3 is TGTGCCAGCAGCGTAGTCACGAACACTGAAGCTTTCTTT. This sequence encodes CASSVVTNTEAFF. Together with reference TRBV9 and TRBJ1-1, the CDR3 gives the full variable domain: DSGVTQTPKHLITATGQRVTLRCSPRSGDLSVYWYQQSLDQGLQFLIQYYNGEERAKGNILERFSAQQFPDLHSELNLSSLELGDSALYFCASSVVTNTEAFFGQGTRLTVV.

The gene calls are TRBV5-1 and TRBJ2-1; 9 bases match TRBD1. J was trimmed by 7 bases and V by 4 bases; bases with no gene match: 9. Germline-derived CDR1 and CDR2 are SGHRS and YFSETQ. This CDR3 is built from 15 residues. The CDR3 sequence: CASSQDRGKKNEQFF. CDR3 bases: TGCGCCAGCAGCCAAGACAGGGGGAAGAAGAATGAGCAGTTCTTC.

This clone was seen a handful of times. The gene calls are TRBV21-1 and TRBJ1-1. TRBV21-1 is flagged as a pseudogene. The CDR3 extends over 14 amino acids. The CDR3 DNA follows: TGTGCCAGCAGCAAAGCGCAGGAGGGCACTGAAGCTTTCTTT. This encodes CASSKAQEGTEAFF.

The V and J genes are TRBV9 and TRBJ1-4; the D is unclear. CDR1 and CDR2 from the germline V gene are SGDLS and YYNGEE. The germline V and J ends were trimmed by 0 bases and 5 bases, with 11 bases remaining between them. This CDR3 has 15 residues. For the CDR3, the DNA is TGTGCCAGCAGCGTAGGATCAGAGCCAAATGAAAAACTGTTTTTT. The encoded protein is CASSVGSEPNEKLFF.

The chain has TRBV6-1 and TRBJ2-7, with D perhaps assigned TRBD1 or TRBD2 (7 bases each). This CDR3 has 15 amino acids. Germline V gives CDR1 MNHNS, CDR2 SASEGT. Trimming removed 8 bases at V and 4 bases at J, with 21 bases between. CDR3 amino acids: CASLRGGYDTYEQYF. The CDR3 DNA follows: TGTGCCAGCCTCAGGGGGGGTTACGATACATACGAGCAGTACTTC.

The chain joins TRBV30 to TRBJ1-4, with a tentative D call TRBD1 (5 bases). CDR3 size: 13 residues. V lost 5 bases and J lost 5, with 12 bases in between. Germline V gene data show CDR1 as GTSNPN and CDR2 as SVGIG (reference sequence). Written as DNA, the CDR3 is TGTGCCTGGCAACCGGGACCGAATGAAAAACTGTTTTTT. Protein product: CAWQPGPNEKLFF.

The chain carries TRBV6-4 and TRBJ2-1, with TRBD1 matching 12 bases. This CDR3 is built from 15 residues. V gave up 4 bases and J gave up 10 bases; unmatched junction bases: 8. Germline CDR1 and CDR2: MRHNA and SNTAGT. CDR3: CASSAGQGALGEQFF. The CDR3 nucleotides are TGTGCCAGCAGTGCGGGACAGGGGGCGCTGGGCGAGCAGTTCTTC.

This chain connects TRBV15 to TRBJ1-2; a possible D gene is TRBD1 (6 bases). Between the trimmed V and J ends, which lost 6 bases and 2 bases, there was a span of 13 bases. The germline V gene has CDR1 LNHNV and CDR2 YYDKDF (reference sequence). This CDR3 is 14 amino acids long. CDR3 sequence reads: CATRPTRGNYGYTF. CDR3 nucleotides: TGTGCCACCAGACCAACCAGGGGCAACTATGGCTACACCTTC.

For the CDR3, the DNA is TGTGCCAGCAGTGCTGTACTAGCGGGGGGGCACACAGATACGCAGTATTTT. It codes for CASSAVLAGGHTDTQYF. V gene TRBV2 combines with J gene TRBJ2-3, with 13 bases matching TRBD2. The CDR3 covers 17 residues. The germline V gene encodes CDR1 SNHLY and CDR2 FYNNEI. V lost 4 bases and J lost 2; bases outside the gene matches: 6. Filled out from reference TRBV2 and TRBJ2-3, the complete variable domain reads EPEVTQTPSHQVTQMGQEVILRCVPISNHLYFYWYRQILGQKVEFLVSFYNNEISEKSEIFDDQFSVERPDGSNFTLKIRSTKLEDSAMYFCASSAVLAGGHTDTQYFGPGTRLTVL.

This chain connects TRBV7-6 to TRBJ1-4, with TRBD1 matching over 9 bases. J gave up 1 base and V 5 bases, and 11 bases lay outside the gene matches. CDR1 and CDR2 from the germline V gene are SGHVS and FNYEAQ. The CDR3 has 18 residues. The DNA of the CDR3 is TGTGCCAGCAGCCCAGTAGGGACAGGGCTTAGAACTAATGAAAAACTGTTTTTT. It yields the protein CASSPVGTGLRTNEKLFF.

The chain couples TRBV18 to TRBJ1-6; D gene uncertain. The length of the CDR3 is 13 residues. The germline gives CDR1 KGHSH, CDR2 LQKENI. Trimming stripped 2 bases from V and 10 bases from J, with 9 bases between. The CDR3 region is CASSPGVESPLHF. Written as DNA, the CDR3 is TGTGCCAGCTCACCAGGGGTAGAGTCACCCCTCCACTTT.